One sample yielded the 8 T cell receptor beta chains listed below, sequenced in a study of low-dose radiotherapy and immunotherapy resistance in tumors. TCR amplification ran approximately 22 PCR cycles using constant-region and V-primer adapter primers. Using its own MiXCR run on the reads, TCRdb lists one record per CDR3 protein. The data contain about 46,000 distinct CDR3 sequences, 12% of them seen just once; the ten biggest clones take up 5.5% to 8%. The time point: before trial treatment. The source was PBMCs, collected before treatment. Every receptor here comes from a female donor with ovarian cancer.

Ten or more counts support this clonotype. This chain connects TRBV12-3 or TRBV12-4 to TRBJ1-1; D is uncertain. CDR3 length: 11 amino acids. The germline V and J ends were trimmed by 5 bases and 2 bases, with 3 bases remaining between them. The CDR3: CASSSNTEAFF. In nucleotides, the CDR3 is TGTGCCAGCAGTAGTAACACTGAAGCTTTCTTT.

At least ten counts were recorded for this clonotype. The chain uses TRBV5-1 and TRBJ2-1; 14 nucleotides line up with TRBD2. Looked up from germline, CDR1 is SGHRS and CDR2 is YFSETQ. The V and J ends lost 4 bases and 8 bases, in that order; junction bases with no gene match: 8. This CDR3 comprises 16 residues. The CDR3, as DNA: TGCGCCAGCAGCAGGGGGACTAGCGGGAGTTCCTATGAGCAGTTCTTC. Its protein product is CASSRGTSGSSYEQFF.

The genes are TRBV28 and TRBJ2-1; D uncertain. CDR3 length equals 12 residues. Germline CDR1 reads MDHEN; CDR2 reads SYDVKM. The V and J ends lost 3 bases and 7 bases respectively, with 7 bases between them. CDR3 coding DNA: TGTGCCAGCAGTTTTTACTCGAATGAGCAGTTCTTC. The encoded protein is CASSFYSNEQFF. The full variable domain, in which reference TRBV28 and TRBJ2-1 provide the parts outside the CDR3, is DVKVTQSSRYLVKRTGEKVFLECVQDMDHENMFWYRQDPGLGLRLIYFSYDVKMKEKGDIPEGYSVSREKKERFSLILESASTNQTSMYLCASSFYSNEQFFGPGTRLTVL.

At least ten counts were recorded for this clonotype. The chain uses TRBV11-2 and TRBJ2-1, with D maybe TRBD1 (5 bases). This CDR3 contains 12 residues. The ends were cut back, 5 bases at V and 8 bases at J, with 10 bases in the middle. The germline gives CDR1 SGHAT, CDR2 FQNNGV. CDR3 amino acids: CASSIQGHEQFF. DNA for the CDR3: TGTGCCAGCAGCATCCAGGGCCATGAGCAGTTCTTC.

V is TRBV18 and J is TRBJ2-2; maybe TRBD1 (6 bases). This CDR3 has 16 residues. Germline assignment: CDR1 KGHSH and CDR2 LQKENI. V shed 2 bases and J shed 1 base, with 11 bases lying between them. The CDR3 DNA reads as TGTGCCAGCTCACCAAAGGGGGTCAGGAACACCGGGGAGCTGTTTTTT. Translated, it gives CASSPKGVRNTGELFF.

The table lists this clonotype with many counts. This chain connects TRBV12-5 to TRBJ2-3; D is unresolved. CDR1 is LGHNT and CDR2 is FRNRAP in the germline V gene. Between the trimmed V and J ends, which lost 0 bases and 5 bases, there was a span of 3 bases. The CDR3 consists of 12 residues. The CDR3, as DNA: TGTGCTAGTGGTTTGGTAGTAGATACGCAGTATTTT. This codes for CASGLVVDTQYF.

This clonotype was counted ten times or more. The chain recombines TRBV15 with TRBJ1-6; 9 positions agree with TRBD1. With V trimmed by 4 bases and J by 9 bases, 4 bases remained unmatched. This CDR3 is 14 amino acids long. Germline V CDR1 and CDR2: LNHNV, YYDKDF (reference sequence). The CDR3 sequence: CATSTDRGVSPLHF. The DNA for the CDR3 is TGTGCCACCAGCACTGACAGGGGGGTTTCACCCCTCCACTTT.

The chain uses TRBV4-1 and TRBJ2-5; perhaps D is TRBD1 or TRBD2 (5 bases each). The CDR3 is made up of 15 amino acids. V lost 1 base to trimming and J lost 7 bases, with 16 bases between them. Germline CDR1 and CDR2: MGHRA and YSYEKL. The CDR3 DNA reads TGCGCCAGCAGCCAAGCGGCGTGGGGGTCAGGGACCCAGTACTTC. Protein sequence: CASSQAAWGSGTQYF.